The entry below describes one T cell receptor beta chain. Its antigen is undetermined. The sample comes from a study of OX40 agonist ivuxolimab in advanced cancers. Study details: Patient treatment consisted of intravenous ivuxolimab administration every 2 weeks at 0.01 to 10 mg/kg. Two patients with cutaneous melanoma and one with hepatocellular carcinoma, three in total, showed partial responses.

Regarding the study as a whole: On average, CD8+ T cells had more expanded clones than CD4+.

The CDR3 has 16 residues. CDR1 and CDR2 (germline): ENHRY, SYGVKD. Trimming left V 2 bases short and J 5 bases short, with 18 bases between. Sequencing used immunoSEQ multiplex PCR; TCRdb keeps in-frame clones, though not all of them. The data contain 35,000 to 45,000 clones, just over 85% of them singletons. V and J are TRBV10-3 and TRBJ1-2, with D unresolved. The clonotype was recovered from an adult with an advanced solid tumor such as melanoma, head and neck, liver or kidney cancer. Sequencing used CD4+ or CD8+ T cells sorted from blood, obtained in a trial of the OX40 agonist ivuxolimab. This CDR3 reads CAISEVWSRRDYGYTF. As DNA, the CDR3 is TGTGCCATCAGTGAGGTATGGTCTAGAAGGGATTATGGCTACACCTTC.